The present TCR beta chain was sequenced within a study of blood T cells in healthy people across ages (dated by TCRdb to about 2015). Some background on the complete study: In model experiments, template switching captured roughly one uniquely barcoded TCR beta cDNA molecule for every two T cells. To avoid experimental bias, donors of different ages were spread randomly across the sequencing lanes. The donors were split into four age groups: young (average around 15 years), middle-aged (roughly 39), aged (62) and long-lived (roughly 88). To track age-related changes in TCR beta repertoire diversity, the study relied on deep sequencing normalized with unique cDNA molecular identifiers. The study analyzed two additional independent replicas of 1 million unique cDNA reads from the same blood draw for two donors, one aged 18 to 30 and one aged 80 or older.

The donors were under 40 Caucasian individuals from Russia, aged roughly 6 to 90 years, who were systemically healthy. Each donor gave approximately 9.4 milliliters of peripheral blood, drawn into EDTA-treated Vacutainer tubes. Ficoll-Paque density-gradient centrifugation was used to isolate PBMCs, with at least 6.5 million per sample. Total RNA, at least 6 micrograms per sample, was extracted from PBMCs with Trizol reagent. For every donor, flow cytometry on a PBMC aliquot measured the percentage of naive CD45RAhigh/CD27high T cells. Broad study findings and their caveats: Total diversity estimates from one million sequenced T cells were considered lower bounds and underestimates. Observed TCR beta diversity per million T cells fell roughly linearly with age, and a significant reduction was already apparent by age roughly 41. Compared with the aged group, the long-lived group had more naive CD4+ T cells, fewer expanded clones and increased TCR diversity, suggesting age selection. Because the CMV infection status of the donors was unknown, age-related changes in expanded clonotypes may potentially have been confounded. Observed TCR beta diversity correlated strongly with the percentage of naive T cells measured by flow cytometry. Conclusive comparison of naive and antigen-experienced compartments was prevented by the profiling of bulk unsorted PBMCs.

Worth noting for this clonotype: Its specific antigen is unknown. This may come from a read error, since a much larger clone is one base off.

From the cysteine through the phenylalanine, the CDR3 covers 15 amino acids. Here the CDR3 DNA is all that survives: 45 bases in frame from base 1. V was cut back by 3 bases and J by 13 bases, leaving a gap of 22 bases between them. The library was obtained by 5' RACE. The listed sequencing device is Illumina HiSeq 2500. A second PCR of roughly 6 to 11 cycles was run with a J-beta primer mix and a sample-barcoded 5' primer. A unique molecular identifier was introduced onto each TCR beta cDNA molecule by a template-switch 5' adaptor carrying 12 random nucleotides. Each sample yielded at least 3 million CDR3-containing paired-end reads. The Mint cDNA synthesis kit, primed by a TRBC-specific oligonucleotide, was used to synthesize first-strand cDNA from all RNA. Following uracil-DNA glycosylase treatment, a first 18-cycle PCR with universal primers M1SS and BC2_uni_R was performed on all cDNA. Per the source publication's procedure: Each sample was normalized by randomly selecting 1 million high-quality reads, each carrying a distinct molecular identifier. Instead of being binned into consensus sequences, reads with shared molecular identifiers were discarded. MiTCR, run with a Q25 quality threshold and the strictest error-elimination algorithm, handled CDR3 identification, clonotype clustering and error correction. A nonparametric unseen species model with Euler transformation was used to estimate a lower bound on total TCR beta diversity. Through fastp at Q25 and MiXCR, TCRdb rebuilt clones from the public reads, retaining in-frame beta chains. Duplicate CDR3 protein sequences are folded into a single record with the most common DNA and genes. TCRdb assigned the V and J calls; the authors' analysis was not used. For this sample the table gives 650,000 to 1,000,000 distinct CDR3 sequences, of which roughly 35% were detected only once. Jointly, the top ten make up over 10% of the sample.

This clonotype was obtained from a man aged 18 to 30 in good health. Recombination joined TRBV12-3 or TRBV12-4 with TRBJ2-1; a weak D assignment points to TRBD1 (8 bases agree). Sequenced: blood. This receptor carries the CDR3 CASSFGQGGPETQFF. The nucleotide sequence reads TGTGCCAGCAGTTTCGGACAGGGAGGGCCGGAGACCCAGTTCTTC.